This entry features one T cell receptor (beta chain) sequence. The data originate from a study of identical twins. Via MiXCR, TCRdb re-called the 5' RACE reads, giving one row per CDR3 protein. This sample carries about 890,000 distinct CDR3 sequences, about 12% of them seen once, and the ten largest clones take roughly 1.6%. Germline V gene sequence: CDR1 SGHRS, CDR2 YFSETQ. The CDR3 extends over 15 amino acids. Trimming left V 4 bases short and J 1 base short, with 14 bases between. These data were also reused for a study on yellow fever vaccine responses in identical twins.

The chain is built from TRBV5-1 and TRBJ1-1; a possible D gene is TRBD1 (6 bases). Sequences were obtained from PBMCs. This TCR derives from a woman in her late teens or twenties in good health. DNA of the CDR3: TGCGCCAGCAGCCCAGGAGGACAGCCGAACACTGAAGCTTTCTTT. Translating it yields CASSPGGQPNTEAFF. Full variable domain (missing parts from reference TRBV5-1 and TRBJ1-1): KAGVTQTPRYLIKTRGQQVTLSCSPISGHRSVSWYQQTPGQGLQFLFEYFSETQRNKGNFPGRFSGRQFSNSRSEMNVSTLELGDSALYLCASSPGGQPNTEAFFGQGTRLTVV.